This T cell receptor (beta chain) is drawn from a study of shared clonotypes between healthy human individuals. Using immunoSEQ multiplex PCR, the repertoire was profiled, and TCRdb retains in-frame clones only, with some absent. This table has about 680,000 clones, roughly 78% appearing once. This clone has a single count. The TCR sequence derives from a woman aged 25-40 years in good health. Sample: memory CD4+ T cells sorted from blood. Regarding subset: CD45RA-negative fraction.

This CDR3 reads CASSLALGELFF. DNA for the CDR3: TGTGCCAGCAGCTTAGCTCTCGGGGAGCTGTTTTTT. V usage is TRBV11-2 and J usage is TRBJ2-2; no clear D. V dropped 1 base and J dropped 7 bases, with 4 bases sitting between them. This CDR3 is built from 12 residues. Germline values: CDR1 SGHAT, CDR2 FQNNGV.